This T cell receptor beta chain came from a study of TIL therapy for anti-PD-1-resistant metastatic lung cancer. Study at large: Median patient age was approximately 59, ranging roughly 35-85 years. Points from the study as a whole: The baseline peripheral repertoire was partially replaced by infused TIL clonotypes that later decayed.

With 10 bases removed from V and 7 bases from J, the gap between germline ends came to 14 bases. The germline gives CDR1 SNHLY, CDR2 FYNNEI. The length of the CDR3 is 12 residues. The libraries were made with immunoSEQ v3. Sequencing was performed with immunoSEQ multiplex PCR; in TCRdb, only in-frame clones are kept and a portion is missing. The data contain roughly 46,000 clones, 65% to 90% of them seen just once; the ten biggest clones take up less than 6%. In regard to this clone: Its antigen is still unknown.

The time point is: pre-treatment sample, taken before nivolumab and TIL therapy. Enrollment ran from October 2017 to early 2020. This sequence joins TRBV2 and TRBJ2-1; D gene ambiguous. The sequence came from a person aged 25 to 80 with non-small cell lung cancer. Sequencing used blood, obtained at baseline. The CDR3, as DNA: TGTGCCACCTTAGATGGCAAGAATGAGCAGTTCTTC. Translated: CATLDGKNEQFF.